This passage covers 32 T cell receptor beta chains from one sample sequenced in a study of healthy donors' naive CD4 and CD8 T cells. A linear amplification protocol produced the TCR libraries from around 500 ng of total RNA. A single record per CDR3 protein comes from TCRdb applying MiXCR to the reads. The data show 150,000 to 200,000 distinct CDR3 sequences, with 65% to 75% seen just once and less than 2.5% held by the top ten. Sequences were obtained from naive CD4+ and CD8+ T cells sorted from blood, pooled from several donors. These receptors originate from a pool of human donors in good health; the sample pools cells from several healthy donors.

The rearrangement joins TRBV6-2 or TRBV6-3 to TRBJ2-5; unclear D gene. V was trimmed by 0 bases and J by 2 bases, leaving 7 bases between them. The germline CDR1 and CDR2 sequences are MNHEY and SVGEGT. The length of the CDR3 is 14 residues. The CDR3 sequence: CASSYSAVQETQYF. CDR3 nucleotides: TGTGCCAGCAGTTACTCCGCGGTACAAGAGACCCAGTACTTC.

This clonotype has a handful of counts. The chain's CDR3 is CASSKPYNTEAFF. CDR3 in DNA: TGTGCCAGCAGTAAACCCTATAACACTGAAGCTTTCTTT. The V and J genes are TRBV6-2 or TRBV6-3 and TRBJ1-1; D is unclear. The germline CDR1 and CDR2 sequences are MNHEY and SVGEGT. The CDR3 has 13 residues. Between the trimmed V and J ends, which lost 5 bases and 2 bases, there was a span of 9 bases.

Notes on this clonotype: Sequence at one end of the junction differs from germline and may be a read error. CDR3 protein: CSVEAGRGHEQFF. In DNA, the CDR3 is TGCAGCGTTGAGGCAGGGCGGGGACATGAGCAGTTCTTT. The chain employs TRBV29-1 and TRBJ2-2; either TRBD1 or TRBD2 may supply D (6 bases each). Germline CDR1 and CDR2: SQVTM and ANQGSEA. The CDR3 sequence is 13 residues long.

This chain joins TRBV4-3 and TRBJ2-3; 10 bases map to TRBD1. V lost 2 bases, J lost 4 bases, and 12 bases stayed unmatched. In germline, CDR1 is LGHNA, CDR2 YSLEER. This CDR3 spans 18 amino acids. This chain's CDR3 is CASSQRTGTGELADTQYF. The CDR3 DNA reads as TGCGCCAGCAGCCAAAGGACCGGGACAGGGGAATTGGCAGATACGCAGTATTTT.

The CDR3 protein is CASSLPGQGTDTQYF. The CDR3 DNA reads as TGTGCCAGTAGTCTACCGGGACAGGGAACAGATACGCAGTATTTT. The chain combines TRBV19 with TRBJ2-3; the match to TRBD1 covers 9 bases. The V segment lost 5 bases and the J segment 3 bases; nucleotides outside the gene matches: 6. The CDR3 is 15 residues long. Germline V gene data show CDR1 as LNHDA and CDR2 as SQIVND (reference sequence).

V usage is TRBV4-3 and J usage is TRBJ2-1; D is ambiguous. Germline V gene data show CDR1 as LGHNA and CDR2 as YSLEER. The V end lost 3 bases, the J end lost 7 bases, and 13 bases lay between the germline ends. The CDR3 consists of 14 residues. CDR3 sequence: CASSQSSLVNEQFF. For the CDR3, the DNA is TGCGCCAGCAGCCAGAGTTCTTTAGTGAATGAGCAGTTCTTC.

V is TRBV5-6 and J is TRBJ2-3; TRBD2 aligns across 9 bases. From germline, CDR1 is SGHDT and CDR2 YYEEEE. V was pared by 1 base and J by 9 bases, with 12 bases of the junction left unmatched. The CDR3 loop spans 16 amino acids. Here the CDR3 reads CASSLRSSGVHWTQYF. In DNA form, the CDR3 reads TGTGCCAGCAGCTTGCGGTCTAGCGGGGTTCATTGGACGCAGTATTTT.

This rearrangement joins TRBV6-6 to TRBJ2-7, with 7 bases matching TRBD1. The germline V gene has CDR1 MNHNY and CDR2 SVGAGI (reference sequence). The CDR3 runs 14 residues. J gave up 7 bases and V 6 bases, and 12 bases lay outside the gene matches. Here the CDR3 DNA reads TGTGCCAGCAGCCAACAGGGGTCATCGCTTGAGCAGTACGTC. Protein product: CASSQQGSSLEQYV.

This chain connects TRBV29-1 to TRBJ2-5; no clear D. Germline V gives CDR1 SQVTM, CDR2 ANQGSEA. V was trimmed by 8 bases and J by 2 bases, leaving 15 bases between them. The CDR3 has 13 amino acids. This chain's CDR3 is CSFRRSSQETQYF. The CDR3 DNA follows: TGCAGCTTCCGGCGGTCATCACAAGAGACCCAGTACTTC.

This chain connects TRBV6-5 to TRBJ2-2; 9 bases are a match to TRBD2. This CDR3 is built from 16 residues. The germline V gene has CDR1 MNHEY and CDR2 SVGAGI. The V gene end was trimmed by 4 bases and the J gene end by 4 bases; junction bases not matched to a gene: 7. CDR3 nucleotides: TGTGCCAGCAGTTTTGAAGCTAGCGGGATCACCGGGGAGCTGTTTTTT. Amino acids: CASSFEASGITGELFF.

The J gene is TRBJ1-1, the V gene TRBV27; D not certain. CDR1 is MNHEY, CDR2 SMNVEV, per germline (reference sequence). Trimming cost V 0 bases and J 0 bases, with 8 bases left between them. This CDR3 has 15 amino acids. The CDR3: CASSLSPNLNTEAFF. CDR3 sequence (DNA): TGTGCCAGCAGTTTATCTCCAAATTTGAACACTGAAGCTTTCTTT.

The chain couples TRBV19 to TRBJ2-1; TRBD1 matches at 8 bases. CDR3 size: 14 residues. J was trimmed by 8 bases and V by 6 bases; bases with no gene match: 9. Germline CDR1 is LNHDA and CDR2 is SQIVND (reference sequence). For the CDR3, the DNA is TGTGCCAGTAGGATGACAGGGGCCGGGGATGAGCAGTTCTTC. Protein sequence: CASRMTGAGDEQFF.

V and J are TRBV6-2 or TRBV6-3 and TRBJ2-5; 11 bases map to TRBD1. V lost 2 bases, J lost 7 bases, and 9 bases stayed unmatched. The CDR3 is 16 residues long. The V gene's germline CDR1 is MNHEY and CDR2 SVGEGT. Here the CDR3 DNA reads TGTGCCAGCAGTTACCCCTCGGGACAGGGGGATCCGACCCAGTACTTC. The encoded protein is CASSYPSGQGDPTQYF.

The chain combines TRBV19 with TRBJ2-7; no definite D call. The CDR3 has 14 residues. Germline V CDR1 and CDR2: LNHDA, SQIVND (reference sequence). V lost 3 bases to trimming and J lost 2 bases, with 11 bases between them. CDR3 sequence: CASSIREGPYEQYF. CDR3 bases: TGTGCCAGTAGTATTCGAGAAGGGCCCTACGAGCAGTACTTC.

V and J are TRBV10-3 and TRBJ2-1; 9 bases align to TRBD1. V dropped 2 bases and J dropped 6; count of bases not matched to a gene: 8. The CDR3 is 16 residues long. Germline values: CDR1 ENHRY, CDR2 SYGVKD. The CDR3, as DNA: TGTGCCATCAGTGAGACCGGGACAGGGCCCCTCAATGAGCAGTTCTTC. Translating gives CAISETGTGPLNEQFF.

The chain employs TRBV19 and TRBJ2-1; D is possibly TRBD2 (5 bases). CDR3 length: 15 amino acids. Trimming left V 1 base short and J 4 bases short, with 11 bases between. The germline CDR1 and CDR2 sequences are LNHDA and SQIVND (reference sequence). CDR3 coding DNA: TGTGCCAGTAGTATAGCGGGGTTCATTTACAATGAGCAGTTCTTC. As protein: CASSIAGFIYNEQFF.

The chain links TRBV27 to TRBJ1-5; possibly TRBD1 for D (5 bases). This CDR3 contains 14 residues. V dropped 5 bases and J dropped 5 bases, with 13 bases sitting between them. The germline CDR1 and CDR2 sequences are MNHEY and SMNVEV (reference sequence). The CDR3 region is CASSGAPKYQPQHF. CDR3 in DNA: TGTGCCAGCAGTGGGGCACCGAAGTATCAGCCCCAGCATTTT.

CDR3 DNA sequence: TGTGCCAGCAGTTACCCTGGACAGTACTACGAGCAGTACTTC. It codes for CASSYPGQYYEQYF. The chain recombines TRBV6-2 or TRBV6-3 with TRBJ2-7; TRBD1 is a possible D gene (6 bases). Germline CDR1 reads MNHEY; CDR2 reads SVGEGT. This CDR3 contains 14 residues. Trimming left V 2 bases short and J 3 bases short, with 11 bases between.

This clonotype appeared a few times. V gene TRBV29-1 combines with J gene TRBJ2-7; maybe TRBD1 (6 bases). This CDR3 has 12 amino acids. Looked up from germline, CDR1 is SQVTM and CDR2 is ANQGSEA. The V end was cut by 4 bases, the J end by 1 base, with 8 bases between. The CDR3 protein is CSVADRSYEQYF. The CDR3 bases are TGCAGCGTTGCGGACAGATCCTACGAGCAGTACTTC.

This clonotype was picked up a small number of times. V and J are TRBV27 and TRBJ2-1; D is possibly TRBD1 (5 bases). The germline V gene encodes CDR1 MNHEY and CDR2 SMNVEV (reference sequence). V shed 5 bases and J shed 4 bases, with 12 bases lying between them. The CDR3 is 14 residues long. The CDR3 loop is CASSDDRIYNEQFF. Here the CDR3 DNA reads TGTGCCAGCAGTGACGACAGAATTTACAATGAGCAGTTCTTC.

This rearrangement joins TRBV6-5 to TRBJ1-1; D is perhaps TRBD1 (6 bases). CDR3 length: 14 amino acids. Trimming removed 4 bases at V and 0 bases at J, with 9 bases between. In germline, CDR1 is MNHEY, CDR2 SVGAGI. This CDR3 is CASSWTDMNTEAFF. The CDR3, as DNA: TGTGCCAGCAGTTGGACAGATATGAACACTGAAGCTTTCTTT.

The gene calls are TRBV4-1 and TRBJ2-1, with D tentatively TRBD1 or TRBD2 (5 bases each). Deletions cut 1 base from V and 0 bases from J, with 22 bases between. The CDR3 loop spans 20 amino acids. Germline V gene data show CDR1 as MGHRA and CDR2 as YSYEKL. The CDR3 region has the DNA TGCGCCAGCAGCCAAGTGGTGGGCCCCGGGCCAGGGAGCTCCTACAATGAGCAGTTCTTC. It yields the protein CASSQVVGPGPGSSYNEQFF.

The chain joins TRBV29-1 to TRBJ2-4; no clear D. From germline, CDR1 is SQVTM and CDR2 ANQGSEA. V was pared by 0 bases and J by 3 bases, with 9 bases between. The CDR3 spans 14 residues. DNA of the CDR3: TGCAGCGTTGAAGAGGGCGGTGGCAAAAACATTCAGTACTTC. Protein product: CSVEEGGGKNIQYF. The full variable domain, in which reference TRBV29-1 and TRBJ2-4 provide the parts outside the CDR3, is SAVISQKPSRDICQRGTSLTIQCQVDSQVTMMFWYRQQPGQSLTLIATANQGSEATYESGFVIDKFPISRPNLTFSTLTVSNMSPEDSSIYLCSVEEGGGKNIQYFGAGTRLSVL.

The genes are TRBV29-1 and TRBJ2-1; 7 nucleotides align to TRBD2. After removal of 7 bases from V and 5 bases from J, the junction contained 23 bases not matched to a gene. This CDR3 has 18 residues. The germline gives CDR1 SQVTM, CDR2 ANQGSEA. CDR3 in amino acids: CSALKGLADPRNHNEQFF. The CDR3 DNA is TGCAGCGCCCTAAAGGGGCTAGCGGACCCCCGAAACCACAATGAGCAGTTCTTC.

CDR3: CASTRGIGEQYF. Written as DNA, the CDR3 is TGTGCCAGCACCCGGGGGATCGGCGAGCAGTACTTC. The chain joins TRBV12-3 or TRBV12-4 to TRBJ2-7; TRBD2 might be the D (6 bases). V lost 7 bases and J 6 bases, leaving 13 bases between the germline ends. The CDR3 loop spans 12 amino acids.

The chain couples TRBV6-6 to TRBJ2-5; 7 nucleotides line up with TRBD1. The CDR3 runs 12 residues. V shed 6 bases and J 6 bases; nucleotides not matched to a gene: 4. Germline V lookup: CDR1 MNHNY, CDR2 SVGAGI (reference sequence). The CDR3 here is CASSEQGKTQYF. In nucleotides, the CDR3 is TGTGCCAGCAGCGAACAGGGGAAGACCCAGTACTTC.

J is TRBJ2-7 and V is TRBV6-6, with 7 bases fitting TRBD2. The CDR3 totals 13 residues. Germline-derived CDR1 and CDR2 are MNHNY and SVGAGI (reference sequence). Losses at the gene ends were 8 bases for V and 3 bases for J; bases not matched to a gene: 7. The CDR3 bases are TGTGCCAGCGCCCGACTAGCATTCTACGAGCAGTACTTC. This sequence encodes CASARLAFYEQYF.

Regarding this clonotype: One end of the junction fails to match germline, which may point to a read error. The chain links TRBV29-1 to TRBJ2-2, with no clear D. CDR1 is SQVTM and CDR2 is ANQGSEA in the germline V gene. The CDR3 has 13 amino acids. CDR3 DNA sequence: TGCAGCGTTGAAGATGTGAACGCCGGGGAGCTGTTTTTT. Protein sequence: CSVEDVNAGELFF.

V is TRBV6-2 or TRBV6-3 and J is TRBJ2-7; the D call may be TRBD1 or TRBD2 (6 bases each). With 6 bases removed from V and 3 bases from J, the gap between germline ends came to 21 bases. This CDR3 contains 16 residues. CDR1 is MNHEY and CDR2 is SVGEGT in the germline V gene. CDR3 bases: TGTGCCAGCAGACGTGGGCCGGGGGCAGGGGACTACGAGCAGTACTTC. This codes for CASRRGPGAGDYEQYF.

Here the CDR3 DNA reads TGTGCCAGCAGTTTCGTTGGGGGGAGTCTCGTCTACGAGCAGTACTTC. Translating gives CASSFVGGSLVYEQYF. V is TRBV27 and J is TRBJ2-7; D may be TRBD2 (6 bases). Trimming removed 3 bases from V and 3 bases from J, with 18 bases in between. The CDR3 spans 16 residues. Germline V gene data show CDR1 as MNHEY and CDR2 as SMNVEV (reference sequence).

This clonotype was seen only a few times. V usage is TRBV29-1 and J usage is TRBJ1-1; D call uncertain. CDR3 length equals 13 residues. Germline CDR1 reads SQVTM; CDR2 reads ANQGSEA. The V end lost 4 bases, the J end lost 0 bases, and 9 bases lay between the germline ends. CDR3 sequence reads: CSVAKRMNTEAFF. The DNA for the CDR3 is TGCAGCGTTGCGAAAAGGATGAACACTGAAGCTTTCTTT.

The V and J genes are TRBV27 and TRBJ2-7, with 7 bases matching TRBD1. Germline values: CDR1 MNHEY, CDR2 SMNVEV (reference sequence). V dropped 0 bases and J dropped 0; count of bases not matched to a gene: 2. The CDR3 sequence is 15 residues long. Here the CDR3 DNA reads TGTGCCAGCAGTTTATCGGGGGACAGCTCCTACGAGCAGTACTTC. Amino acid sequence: CASSLSGDSSYEQYF.